The next 10 T cell receptor beta chains were all read from a single sample in a study of T cell repertoires in cytomegalovirus infection. TCRdb ran MiXCR on the reads and lists one entry per CDR3 protein. The table records under 600,000 distinct CDR3 sequences, about 17% of them present only once. Sequencing input: CD8+ T cells from PBMCs. The receptors were sampled from a human donor in good health (CMV status not recorded). Some clones in this sample may be carry-over from other donors' samples.

This clonotype has a count of ten or more. The V gene is TRBV7-8, the J gene TRBJ2-7, with D hard to call. With 1 base removed from V and 1 base from J, the gap between germline ends came to 11 bases. Germline CDR1 SGHVS, CDR2 FQNEAQ. The CDR3 totals 15 residues. CDR3 DNA sequence: TGTGCCAGCAGCTTAGAAGCCCGACCGTCCTACGAGCAGTACTTC. This sequence encodes CASSLEARPSYEQYF.

This clonotype was counted many times. The V gene is TRBV6-2 or TRBV6-3, the J gene TRBJ2-1; D not resolved. In germline, CDR1 is MNHEY, CDR2 SVGEGT. The CDR3 totals 12 residues. Between the trimmed V and J ends, which lost 6 bases and 7 bases, there was a span of 10 bases. The CDR3 nucleotides are TGTGCCAGCAGGAGCCCGGGTAATGAGCAGTTCTTC. Translated, it gives CASRSPGNEQFF.

This clonotype was seen only once. The V gene is TRBV9, the J gene TRBJ1-2; D is undetermined. V lost 6 bases, J lost 5 bases, and 14 bases lay in between. The length of the CDR3 is 13 residues. The V gene's germline CDR1 is SGDLS and CDR2 YYNGEE. The CDR3 region has the DNA TGTGCCAGCACCGAGATAAACGGGTATGGCTACACCTTC. This sequence encodes CASTEINGYGYTF.

The rearrangement links TRBV4-1 to TRBJ2-1; TRBD2 agrees at 13 bases. This CDR3 contains 17 residues. The germline CDR1 and CDR2 sequences are MGHRA and YSYEKL. The junction had 8 bases not matched to a gene; V was cut back by 4 bases and J by 5 bases. The chain's CDR3 is CASSLRTSGREDNEQFF. The CDR3 DNA reads as TGCGCCAGCAGCCTTCGGACTAGCGGGAGAGAAGACAATGAGCAGTTCTTC.

Remarks on this clonotype: A clone one base away is much larger, so this may be a read error. The chain uses TRBV12-3 or TRBV12-4 and TRBJ2-1; 7 nucleotides align to TRBD1. The ends lost 3 bases at V and 3 bases at J; junction bases unmatched: 8. The CDR3 loop spans 16 amino acids. The CDR3 reads CASSFSGGPSYNEQFF. CDR3 sequence (DNA): TGTGCCAGCAGTTTTTCAGGGGGACCAAGCTACAATGAGCAGTTCTTC.

This clonotype was detected only a few times. Possible read error: a much larger clone is one base away. V gene TRBV7-6 combines with J gene TRBJ2-7, with 11 positions matching TRBD2. CDR3 length: 15 amino acids. Looked up from germline, CDR1 is SGHVS and CDR2 is FNYEAQ. Losses at the gene ends were 7 bases for V and 4 bases for J; bases not matched to a gene: 9. The CDR3 region has the DNA TGTGCCAGCATTTCGACTAGCGGGATGGTATACGAGCAGTACTTC. This translates into CASISTSGMVYEQYF.

This chain uses TRBV28 with TRBJ2-7, with TRBD1 as a possible D gene (5 bases). The CDR3 has 15 amino acids. Germline CDR1 MDHEN, CDR2 SYDVKM. V was pared by 5 bases and J by 4 bases, with 18 bases between. CDR3 residues: CASSPSTRGYYEQYF. DNA of the CDR3: TGTGCCAGCAGTCCTTCGACAAGGGGCTATTACGAGCAGTACTTC.

This clonotype was counted only a few times. CDR3 in amino acids: CASEDVEQDRGYGYTF. In nucleotides, the CDR3 is TGTGCCAGCGAAGACGTGGAGCAGGACAGGGGCTATGGCTACACCTTC. The chain couples TRBV2 to TRBJ1-2, with 9 nucleotides matching TRBD1. After removal of 8 bases from V and 4 bases from J, the junction contained 14 bases not matched to a gene. The CDR3 is 16 residues long. Germline CDR1 and CDR2: SNHLY and FYNNEI.

The chain employs TRBV15 and TRBJ2-2; D remains ambiguous. The CDR3 is 16 amino acids. V was pared by 0 bases and J by 3 bases, with 11 bases between. Germline-derived CDR1 and CDR2 are LNHNV and YYDKDF (reference sequence). This CDR3 reads CATSRELIDHTGELFF. The DNA of the CDR3 is TGTGCCACCAGCAGAGAACTAATAGACCACACCGGGGAGCTGTTTTTT.

CDR3 coding DNA: TGTGCCAGCAGCCGAGGAGGGTTCAGAATGAACACTGAAGCTTTCTTT. It translates to CASSRGGFRMNTEAFF. The chain joins TRBV3-1 to TRBJ1-1; no clear D gene. The V and J ends lost 4 bases and 0 bases respectively, with 15 bases between them. The germline gives CDR1 LGHDT, CDR2 YNNKEL (reference sequence). The CDR3 consists of 16 residues.